This TCR beta chain was identified during a study of CD8 T cells in Susac syndrome. Reverse transcription of about 0.45 to 1 ug RNA was carried out with random hexamers. TCRdb recomputed calls from the immunoSEQ multiplex PCR reads with MiXCR, one row per CDR3 protein. Of around 160,000 distinct CDR3 sequences listed, 93% are singletons. Germline lookup yields CDR1 SQVTM and CDR2 ANQGSEA. The CDR3 is made up of 15 amino acids. V was shortened by 7 bases and J by 2 bases, with 20 bases between the two germline ends. Input material: CD4+ T cells from PBMCs. The origin of this receptor is a human donor in good health. This sequence joins TRBV29-1 and TRBJ1-2; TRBD1 is a possible D gene (6 bases). CDR3 nucleotide sequence: TGCAGCGCCCCGCGAACGCAGGGGACAAACTATGGCTACACCTTC. Translated: CSAPRTQGTNYGYTF.